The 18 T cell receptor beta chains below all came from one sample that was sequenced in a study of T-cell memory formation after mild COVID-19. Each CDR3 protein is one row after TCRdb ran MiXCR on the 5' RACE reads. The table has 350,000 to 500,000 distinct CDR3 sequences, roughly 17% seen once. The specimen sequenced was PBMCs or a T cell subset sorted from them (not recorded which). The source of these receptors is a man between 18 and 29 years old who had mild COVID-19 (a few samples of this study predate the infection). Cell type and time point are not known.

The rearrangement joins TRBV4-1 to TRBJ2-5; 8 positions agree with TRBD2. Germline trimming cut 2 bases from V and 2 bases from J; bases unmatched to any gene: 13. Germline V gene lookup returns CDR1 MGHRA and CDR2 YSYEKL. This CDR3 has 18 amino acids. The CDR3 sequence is CASSQTPGGGMIQETQYF. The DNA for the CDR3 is TGCGCCAGCAGCCAAACCCCAGGCGGGGGGATGATTCAAGAGACCCAGTACTTC.

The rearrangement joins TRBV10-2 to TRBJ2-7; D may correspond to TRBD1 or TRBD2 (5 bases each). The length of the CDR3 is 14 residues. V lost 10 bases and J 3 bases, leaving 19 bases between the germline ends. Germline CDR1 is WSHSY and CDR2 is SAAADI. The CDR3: CATRGWAGNYEQYF. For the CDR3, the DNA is TGCGCCACGAGGGGTTGGGCAGGAAACTACGAGCAGTACTTC.

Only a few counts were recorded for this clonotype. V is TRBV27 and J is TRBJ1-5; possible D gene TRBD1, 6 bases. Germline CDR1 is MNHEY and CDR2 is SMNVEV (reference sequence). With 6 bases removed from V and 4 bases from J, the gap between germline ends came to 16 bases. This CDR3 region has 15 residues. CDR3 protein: CASSPMGAFNQPQHF. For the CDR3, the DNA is TGTGCCAGCAGCCCGATGGGGGCCTTTAATCAGCCCCAGCATTTT.

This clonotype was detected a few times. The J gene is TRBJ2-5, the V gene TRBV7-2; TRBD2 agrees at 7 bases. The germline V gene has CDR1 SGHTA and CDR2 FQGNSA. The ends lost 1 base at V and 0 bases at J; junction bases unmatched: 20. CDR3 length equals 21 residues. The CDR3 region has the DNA TGTGCCAGCAGCTTAGTCGGGGGGTTTGTTTCCGCGGGGGAAAACCAAGAGACCCAGTACTTC. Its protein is CASSLVGGFVSAGENQETQYF.

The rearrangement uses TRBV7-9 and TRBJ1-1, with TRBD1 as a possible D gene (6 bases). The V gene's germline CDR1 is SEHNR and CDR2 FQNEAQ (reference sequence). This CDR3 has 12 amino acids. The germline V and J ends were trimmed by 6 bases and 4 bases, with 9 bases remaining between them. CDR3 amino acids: CASRAGVTEAFF. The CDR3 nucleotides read TGTGCCAGCAGGGCAGGGGTCACTGAAGCTTTCTTT. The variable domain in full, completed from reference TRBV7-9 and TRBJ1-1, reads DTGVSQNPRHKITKRGQNVTFRCDPISEHNRLYWYRQTLGQGPEFLTYFQNEAQLEKSRLLSDRFSAERPKGSFSTLEIQRTEQGDSAMYLCASRAGVTEAFFGQGTRLTVV.

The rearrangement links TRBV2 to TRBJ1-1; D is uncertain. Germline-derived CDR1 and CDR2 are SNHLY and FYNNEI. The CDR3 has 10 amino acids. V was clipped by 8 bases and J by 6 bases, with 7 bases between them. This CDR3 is CASGDAEAFF. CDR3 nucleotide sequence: TGTGCCAGCGGAGACGCTGAAGCTTTCTTT.

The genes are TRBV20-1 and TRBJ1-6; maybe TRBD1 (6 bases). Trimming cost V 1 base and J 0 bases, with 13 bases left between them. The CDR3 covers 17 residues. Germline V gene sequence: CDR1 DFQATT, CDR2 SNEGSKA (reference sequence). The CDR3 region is CSARGGGLSSYNSPLHF. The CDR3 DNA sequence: TGCAGTGCTAGAGGTGGGGGCCTGAGCTCCTATAATTCACCCCTCCACTTT.

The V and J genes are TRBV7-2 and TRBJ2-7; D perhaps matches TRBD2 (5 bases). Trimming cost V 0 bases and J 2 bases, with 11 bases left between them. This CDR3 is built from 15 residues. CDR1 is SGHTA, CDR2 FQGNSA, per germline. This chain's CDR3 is CASSLASGNTYEQYF. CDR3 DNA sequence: TGTGCCAGCAGCTTAGCCTCCGGGAACACCTACGAGCAGTACTTC.

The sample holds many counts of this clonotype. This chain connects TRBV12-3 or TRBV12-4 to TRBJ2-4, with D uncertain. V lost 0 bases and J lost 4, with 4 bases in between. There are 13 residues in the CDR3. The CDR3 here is CASSLAGKNIQYF. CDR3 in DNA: TGTGCCAGCAGTTTAGCCGGGAAAAACATTCAGTACTTC.

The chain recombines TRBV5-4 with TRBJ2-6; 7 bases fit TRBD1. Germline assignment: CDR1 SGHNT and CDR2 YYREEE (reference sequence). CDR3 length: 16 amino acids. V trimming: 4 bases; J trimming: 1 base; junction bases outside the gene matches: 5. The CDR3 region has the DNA TGTGCCAGCAGCCGACAGGGCGCTTCTGGGGCCAACGTCCTGACTTTC. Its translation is CASSRQGASGANVLTF.

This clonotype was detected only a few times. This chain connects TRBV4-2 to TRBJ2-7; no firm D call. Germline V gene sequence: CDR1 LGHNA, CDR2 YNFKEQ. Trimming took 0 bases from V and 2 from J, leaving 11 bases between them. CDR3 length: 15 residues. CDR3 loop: CASSQEKNSPYEQYF. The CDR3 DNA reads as TGTGCCAGCAGCCAAGAGAAGAATTCGCCCTACGAGCAGTACTTC.

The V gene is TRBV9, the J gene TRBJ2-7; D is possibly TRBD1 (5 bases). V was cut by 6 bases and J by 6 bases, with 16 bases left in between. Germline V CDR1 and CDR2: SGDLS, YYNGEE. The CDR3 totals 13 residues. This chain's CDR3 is CASTPRQGGEQYF. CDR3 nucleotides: TGTGCCAGCACCCCTCGCCAGGGTGGCGAGCAGTACTTC.

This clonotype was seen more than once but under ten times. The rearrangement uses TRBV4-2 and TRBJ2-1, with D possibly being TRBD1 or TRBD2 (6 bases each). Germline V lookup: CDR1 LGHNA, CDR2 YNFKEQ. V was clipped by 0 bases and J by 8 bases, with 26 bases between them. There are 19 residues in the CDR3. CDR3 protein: CASSQDKIRGRMSGDEQFF. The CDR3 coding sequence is TGTGCCAGCAGCCAAGATAAAATACGGGGGCGGATGTCAGGCGATGAGCAGTTCTTC.

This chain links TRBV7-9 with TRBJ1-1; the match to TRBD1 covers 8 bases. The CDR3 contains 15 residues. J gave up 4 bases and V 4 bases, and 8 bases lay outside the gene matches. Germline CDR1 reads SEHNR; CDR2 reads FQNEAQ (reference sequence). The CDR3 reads CASSSWTGWGTEAFF. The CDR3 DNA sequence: TGTGCCAGCAGCTCATGGACAGGGTGGGGCACTGAAGCTTTCTTT.

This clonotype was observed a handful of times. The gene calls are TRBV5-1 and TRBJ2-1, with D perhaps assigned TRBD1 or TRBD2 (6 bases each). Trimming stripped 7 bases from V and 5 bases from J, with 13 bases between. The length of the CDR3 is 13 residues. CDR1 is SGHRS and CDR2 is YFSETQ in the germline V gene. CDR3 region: CASSEGVHNEQFF. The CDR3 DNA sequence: TGCGCCAGCTCGGAGGGGGTTCACAATGAGCAGTTCTTC.

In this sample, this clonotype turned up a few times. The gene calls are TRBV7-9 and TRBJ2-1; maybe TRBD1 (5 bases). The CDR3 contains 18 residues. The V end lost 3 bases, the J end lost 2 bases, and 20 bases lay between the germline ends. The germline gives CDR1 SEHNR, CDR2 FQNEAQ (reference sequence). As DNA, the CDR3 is TGTGCCAGCAGCTTTAGTGGCTTTGCGGACAACACCTACAATGAGCAGTTCTTC. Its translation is CASSFSGFADNTYNEQFF.

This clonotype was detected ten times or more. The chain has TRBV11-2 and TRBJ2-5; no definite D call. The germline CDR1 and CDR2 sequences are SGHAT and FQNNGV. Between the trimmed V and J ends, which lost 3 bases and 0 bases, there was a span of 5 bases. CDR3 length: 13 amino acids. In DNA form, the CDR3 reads TGTGCCAGCAGCTTGACACACCAAGAGACCCAGTACTTC. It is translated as CASSLTHQETQYF.

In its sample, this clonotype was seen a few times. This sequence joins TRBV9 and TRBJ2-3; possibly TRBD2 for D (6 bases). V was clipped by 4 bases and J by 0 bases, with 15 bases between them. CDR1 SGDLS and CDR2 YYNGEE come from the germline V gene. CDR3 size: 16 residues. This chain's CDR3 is CASSFDGGTSTDTQYF. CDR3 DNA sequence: TGTGCCAGCAGCTTCGATGGGGGGACCAGCACAGATACGCAGTATTTT.